The present T cell receptor (beta chain) was sequenced within a study of T cell repertoires in cytomegalovirus infection. Study-wide results and caveats: What dominated the ex vivo response were HLA-C-restricted CMV-specific TCR beta clonotypes.

As regards this clonotype: The antigen is undetermined. The junction and the germline gene differ at one end; a read error may be behind it.

TCRdb passed the reads through MiXCR, listing each CDR3 protein once. This sample has roughly 250,000 distinct CDR3 sequences, with around 12% found just once. CDR1 and CDR2 (germline): LNHDA, SQIVND (reference sequence). This CDR3 has 15 amino acids. The source of this sequence is a human donor in good health (CMV status not recorded). Some clones in this sample may be carry-over from other donors' samples. V gene TRBV19 combines with J gene TRBJ2-3; D is perhaps TRBD2 (6 bases). Sequenced sample: PBMCs. The CDR3 reads CASSIDSGGTDPQYF. In nucleotides, the CDR3 is TGTGCCAGTAGTATCGATAGCGGAGGCACAGATCCGCAGTATTTT.